These 30 T cell receptor beta chains were all obtained from the same sample, sequenced in a study of T-cell memory formation after mild COVID-19. TCRdb re-called the 5' RACE reads through MiXCR, storing one row per CDR3 protein. The sample yields fewer than 650,000 distinct CDR3 sequences, 17% seen once. The sequenced sample was PBMCs or a T cell subset sorted from them (not recorded which). The source is an adult woman who had mild COVID-19 (a few samples of this study predate the infection). Cell type and time point are not known.

There are many counts of this clonotype. The V call is TRBV12-3 or TRBV12-4, the J call TRBJ2-1; 16 nucleotides agree with TRBD2. The CDR3 spans 16 residues. V lost 3 bases and J lost 6; bases outside the gene matches: 2. The CDR3 protein is CASSLGLAGGPNEQFF. CDR3 DNA sequence: TGTGCCAGCAGTTTGGGACTAGCGGGGGGGCCCAATGAGCAGTTCTTC.

This chain joins TRBV4-1 and TRBJ2-1; D gene unclear. The germline CDR1 and CDR2 sequences are MGHRA and YSYEKL. Trimming removed 1 base at V and 2 bases at J, with 21 bases between. The CDR3 sequence is 19 residues long. CDR3 region: CASSQVGFGRIKTYNEQFF. The DNA of the CDR3 is TGCGCCAGCAGCCAAGTTGGGTTCGGCAGGATTAAAACCTACAATGAGCAGTTCTTC.

This clonotype was observed a handful of times. The genes are TRBV27 and TRBJ2-3, with 9 bases lining up with TRBD1. V trimming: 5 bases; J trimming: 8 bases; junction bases outside the gene matches: 11. CDR3 size: 15 residues. Germline loops: CDR1 MNHEY, CDR2 SMNVEV (reference sequence). This CDR3 reads CASSPQGAALGTQYF. The DNA for the CDR3 is TGTGCCAGCAGTCCACAGGGGGCTGCATTGGGTACGCAGTATTTT.

This chain links TRBV12-3 or TRBV12-4 with TRBJ2-3, with D perhaps TRBD2 (5 bases). The V and J ends lost 7 bases and 1 base respectively, with 15 bases between them. This CDR3 is built from 15 residues. The CDR3 DNA is TGTGCCAGCAACGGACGACTCGGGGGCACAGATACGCAGTATTTT. It codes for CASNGRLGGTDTQYF.

This sequence joins TRBV24-1 and TRBJ2-6, with D tentatively TRBD1 (6 bases). V shed 4 bases and J shed 0 bases, with 15 bases lying between them. CDR3 size: 18 residues. Germline CDR1 is KGHDR and CDR2 is SFDVKD. CDR3 region: CATSDPQGMFSGANVLTF. The CDR3 DNA reads as TGTGCCACCAGTGACCCTCAGGGGATGTTCTCTGGGGCCAACGTCCTGACTTTC.

V gene TRBV7-9 combines with J gene TRBJ2-7; no clear D gene. The length of the CDR3 is 13 residues. The germline V gene has CDR1 SEHNR and CDR2 FQNEAQ (reference sequence). Trimming stripped 3 bases from V and 2 bases from J, with 8 bases between. The CDR3 nucleotides are TGTGCCAGCAGCTTCCCGGCAGCCTACGAGCAGTACTTC. It yields the protein CASSFPAAYEQYF.

This clonotype was found a few times. The chain couples TRBV12-3 or TRBV12-4 to TRBJ1-1; D may be TRBD1 (6 bases). The V end lost 2 bases, the J end lost 3 bases, and 16 bases lay between the germline ends. The CDR3 is 16 residues long. CDR3 sequence (DNA): TGTGCCAGCAGTTTAAATAGGGGGAACAGGGACACTGAAGCTTTCTTT. Protein: CASSLNRGNRDTEAFF.

The gene calls are TRBV4-1 and TRBJ2-7, with a weak D call TRBD2 (6 bases). Germline CDR1 MGHRA, CDR2 YSYEKL. This CDR3 contains 16 residues. Trimming pared 1 base from V and 0 bases from J, leaving 13 bases between. The CDR3 sequence is CASSQASSVSSYEQYF. CDR3 nucleotides: TGCGCCAGCAGCCAAGCATCTAGCGTGAGCTCCTACGAGCAGTACTTC.

V usage is TRBV6-5 and J usage is TRBJ2-1; perhaps TRBD1 as D (6 bases). V lost 6 bases to trimming and J lost 9 bases, with 18 bases between them. The V gene's germline CDR1 is MNHEY and CDR2 SVGAGI. The CDR3 has 14 amino acids. The CDR3 reads CASSHGTPSSEQFF. The CDR3 DNA is TGTGCCAGCAGCCACGGGACACCTTCCTCTGAGCAGTTCTTC.

This clonotype turned up a few times. The chain recombines TRBV20-1 with TRBJ2-1, with 8 bases matching TRBD2. Germline V CDR1 and CDR2: DFQATT, SNEGSKA (reference sequence). The CDR3 is 14 residues long. V shed 3 bases and J 7 bases; nucleotides not matched to a gene: 8. The CDR3 here is CSASTSGSRNEQFF. The CDR3 region has the DNA TGCAGTGCTAGTACAAGCGGGAGTAGAAATGAGCAGTTCTTC.

This chain uses TRBV4-1 with TRBJ2-7, with D maybe TRBD1 (6 bases). Germline CDR1 reads MGHRA; CDR2 reads YSYEKL. V gave up 2 bases and J gave up 2 bases, with 16 bases separating them. The CDR3 is 16 residues long. The CDR3 bases are TGCGCCAGCAGCCAAATACAGGGAAAAGGGACCTACGAGCAGTACTTC. Amino acid sequence: CASSQIQGKGTYEQYF.

The CDR3: CATSRRTGTMQETQYF. CDR3 bases: TGTGCCACCAGCAGACGAACCGGGACTATGCAAGAGACCCAGTACTTC. This chain connects TRBV15 to TRBJ2-5; TRBD2 matches at 7 bases. Looked up from germline, CDR1 is LNHNV and CDR2 is YYDKDF (reference sequence). V lost 2 bases, J lost 2 bases, and 8 bases stayed unmatched. The CDR3 covers 16 residues.

This clonotype turned up a few times. The chain links TRBV7-9 to TRBJ2-5; a weak D match, TRBD1 (6 bases). Germline V gene lookup returns CDR1 SEHNR and CDR2 FQNEAQ (reference sequence). V was clipped by 6 bases and J by 5 bases, with 16 bases between them. The CDR3 has 14 amino acids. The CDR3 loop is CASRSPGVGETQYF. CDR3 DNA sequence: TGTGCCAGCAGGTCGCCAGGGGTTGGGGAGACCCAGTACTTC.

J is TRBJ2-1 and V is TRBV11-2; TRBD2 matches 10 bases. J was trimmed by 7 bases and V by 1 base; bases with no gene match: 16. The CDR3 sequence is 19 residues long. CDR1 and CDR2 from the germline V gene are SGHAT and FQNNGV. The CDR3 DNA is TGTGCCAGCAGCTTAGGCCCCACCCTACTAGCGGGAAGTGGAAATGAGCAGTTCTTC. The encoded protein is CASSLGPTLLAGSGNEQFF. Full variable domain (missing parts from reference TRBV11-2 and TRBJ2-1): EAGVAQSPRYKIIEKRQSVAFWCNPISGHATLYWYQQILGQGPKLLIQFQNNGVVDDSQLPKDRFSAERLKGVDSTLKIQPAKLEDSAVYLCASSLGPTLLAGSGNEQFFGPGTRLTVL.

The sample holds a few counts of this clonotype. The rearrangement joins TRBV20-1 to TRBJ1-1, with D possibly TRBD1 on 6 matching bases. Germline-derived CDR1 and CDR2 are DFQATT and SNEGSKA (reference sequence). The CDR3 has 15 amino acids. Trimming removed 6 bases from V and 2 bases from J, with 19 bases in between. CDR3 nucleotides: TGCAGTGCGCCTCGAGGGGGATTAACCAACACTGAAGCTTTCTTT. Its protein is CSAPRGGLTNTEAFF.

This clonotype was seen a handful of times. This rearrangement joins TRBV28 to TRBJ2-2; no firm D call. The CDR3 is 15 residues long. Germline-derived CDR1 and CDR2 are MDHEN and SYDVKM. V dropped 3 bases and J dropped 1 base, with 9 bases sitting between them. The chain's CDR3 is CASSFQGWNTGELFF. In DNA form, the CDR3 reads TGTGCCAGCAGTTTTCAAGGTTGGAACACCGGGGAGCTGTTTTTT.

This clonotype has only a few counts. The J gene is TRBJ2-2, the V gene TRBV20-1; no definite D call. This CDR3 is built from 13 residues. The germline V gene encodes CDR1 DFQATT and CDR2 SNEGSKA (reference sequence). V lost 3 bases and J 5 bases, leaving 10 bases between the germline ends. The CDR3 loop is CSARDLGTGELFF. The CDR3 DNA reads as TGCAGTGCTAGGGACCTCGGAACCGGGGAGCTGTTTTTT.

The chain joins TRBV15 to TRBJ2-5; tentative D call: TRBD1 (6 bases). V lost 4 bases and J lost 5, with 14 bases in between. This CDR3 region has 14 residues. In germline, CDR1 is LNHNV, CDR2 YYDKDF (reference sequence). The CDR3 DNA reads TGTGCCACCAGCACATATACAGGGTCGGAGACCCAGTACTTC. The encoded protein is CATSTYTGSETQYF. The full variable domain, with the rest looked up from reference TRBV15 and TRBJ2-5, is DAMVIQNPRYQVTQFGKPVTLSCSQTLNHNVMYWYQQKSSQAPKLLFHYYDKDFNNEADTPDNFQSRRPNTSFCFLDIRSPGLGDTAMYLCATSTYTGSETQYFGPGTRLLVL.

This clonotype occurred a few times. The junction and the germline gene differ at one end; a read error may be behind it. V is TRBV5-5 and J is TRBJ2-3, with TRBD1 matching over 7 bases. This CDR3 contains 13 residues. Germline V CDR1 and CDR2: SGHKS, YYEKEE (reference sequence). The chain's CDR3 is CASSLPYRDSPEF. In nucleotides, the CDR3 is TGTGCCAGCAGCTTGCCTTACCGGGACAGCCCCGAGTTT.

The chain is built from TRBV20-1 and TRBJ2-5; 8 bases line up with TRBD2. CDR3 size: 15 residues. Trimming at V came to 0 bases and at J to 5 bases, leaving 8 bases not matched to a gene. From germline, CDR1 is DFQATT and CDR2 SNEGSKA (reference sequence). The CDR3 loop reads CSARDGAGGLETQYF. As DNA, the CDR3 is TGCAGTGCTAGAGATGGGGCGGGAGGTCTTGAGACCCAGTACTTC.

This clonotype appeared a few times. The chain joins TRBV19 to TRBJ2-3; 12 bases agree with TRBD2. Germline V gene data show CDR1 as LNHDA and CDR2 as SQIVND (reference sequence). The CDR3 consists of 17 residues. The V segment lost 7 bases and the J segment 0 bases; nucleotides outside the gene matches: 8. The CDR3 nucleotides are TGTGCCAGTAAAGTACTAGCGGGGGGAACTAGCACAGATACGCAGTATTTT. Residues: CASKVLAGGTSTDTQYF.

This clonotype has just one count. This chain links TRBV5-1 with TRBJ2-1, with D perhaps matching TRBD1 or TRBD2 (5 bases each). Trimming took 5 bases from V and 3 from J, leaving 15 bases between them. Germline CDR1 reads SGHRS; CDR2 reads YFSETQ. The length of the CDR3 is 15 residues. CDR3 sequence (DNA): TGCGCCAGCAGTTCCGTACGGGGCAGCTACAATGAGCAGTTCTTC. The encoded protein is CASSSVRGSYNEQFF.

This clonotype was detected only a few times. The chain couples TRBV18 to TRBJ2-1; TRBD2 matches at 12 bases. The J segment lost 10 bases and the V segment lost 6 bases, leaving 10 bases of the junction unmatched. The CDR3 covers 15 residues. In germline, CDR1 is KGHSH, CDR2 LQKENI. This chain's CDR3 is CASSPTSGSGREQFF. Written as DNA, the CDR3 is TGTGCCAGCTCTCCGACTAGCGGGAGCGGCAGGGAGCAGTTCTTC.

The rearrangement joins TRBV20-1 to TRBJ2-3; D uncertain. Trimming took 4 bases from V and 1 from J, leaving 9 bases between them. The CDR3 is 13 amino acids. Germline CDR1 reads DFQATT; CDR2 reads SNEGSKA (reference sequence). The CDR3 here is CSATAARTDTQYF. The CDR3 DNA is TGCAGTGCTACCGCGGCCCGCACAGATACGCAGTATTTT.

This clonotype was picked up a small number of times. V gene TRBV3-1 combines with J gene TRBJ2-3; possible D gene TRBD2, 5 bases. Germline assignment: CDR1 LGHDT and CDR2 YNNKEL (reference sequence). CDR3 length: 14 amino acids. Trimming removed 1 base from V and 6 bases from J, with 11 bases in between. The CDR3 sequence: CASSQGTPGDTQYF. In DNA, the CDR3 is TGTGCCAGCAGCCAAGGGACTCCCGGGGATACGCAGTATTTT.

This chain joins TRBV24-1 and TRBJ2-7; 7 positions match TRBD2. This CDR3 contains 14 residues. V lost 6 bases to trimming and J lost 2 bases; unmatched junction nucleotides: 6. Germline V CDR1 and CDR2: KGHDR, SFDVKD. The CDR3 coding sequence is TGTGCCACCAGTCCTACTAGCGAAACCTACGAGCAGTACTTC. Its protein is CATSPTSETYEQYF.

This clonotype was detected a few times. The J gene is TRBJ2-3, the V gene TRBV9, with 7 nucleotides matching TRBD1. The CDR3 has 14 amino acids. Germline trimming cut 1 base from V and 5 bases from J; bases unmatched to any gene: 4. CDR1 and CDR2 (germline): SGDLS, YYNGEE. The CDR3 nucleotides read TGTGCCAGCAGCGTAAGGGGGCTCGGAGATACGCAGTATTTT. It translates to CASSVRGLGDTQYF.

The rearrangement joins TRBV7-8 to TRBJ2-7; the match to TRBD1 covers 9 bases. This CDR3 comprises 15 residues. The J segment lost 0 bases and the V segment lost 3 bases, leaving 3 bases of the junction unmatched. Germline V CDR1 and CDR2: SGHVS, FQNEAQ. The CDR3 region has the DNA TGTGCCAGCAGCTTGTCGGGACAGGGCTCCTACGAGCAGTACTTC. Translated: CASSLSGQGSYEQYF.

In this sample, this clonotype turned up a few times. This chain connects TRBV5-1 to TRBJ2-7; 12 positions agree with TRBD1. The CDR3 sequence is 17 residues long. V dropped 3 bases and J dropped 0; count of bases not matched to a gene: 7. The germline CDR1 and CDR2 sequences are SGHRS and YFSETQ. Written as DNA, the CDR3 is TGCGCCAGCAGCTACGGGACAGGGGGCGTTGCCTCCTACGAGCAGTACTTC. Residues: CASSYGTGGVASYEQYF.

This clonotype appeared a few times. This sequence joins TRBV6-2 or TRBV6-3 and TRBJ1-1; D remains ambiguous. Germline CDR1 is MNHEY and CDR2 is SVGEGT. The CDR3 covers 13 residues. Trimming pared 10 bases from V and 1 base from J, leaving 13 bases between. The CDR3 is CATQKWGNTEAFF. For the CDR3, the DNA is TGTGCCACCCAGAAGTGGGGGAACACTGAAGCTTTCTTT.